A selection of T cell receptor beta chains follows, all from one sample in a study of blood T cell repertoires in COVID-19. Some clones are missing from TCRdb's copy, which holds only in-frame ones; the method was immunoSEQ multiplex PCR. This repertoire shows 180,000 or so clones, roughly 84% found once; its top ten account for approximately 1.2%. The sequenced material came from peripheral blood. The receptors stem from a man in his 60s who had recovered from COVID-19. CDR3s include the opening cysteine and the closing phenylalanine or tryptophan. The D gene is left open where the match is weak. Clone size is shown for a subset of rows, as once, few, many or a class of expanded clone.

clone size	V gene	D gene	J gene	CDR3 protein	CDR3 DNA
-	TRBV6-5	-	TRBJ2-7	CASSSPGSYEQYF	TGTGCCAGCAGTTCGCCAGGGTCCTACGAGCAGTACTTC
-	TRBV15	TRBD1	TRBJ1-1	CATSATGEYYTEAFF	TGTGCCACCAGCGCGACAGGGGAGTATTATACTGAAGCTTTCTTT
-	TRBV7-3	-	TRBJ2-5	CASSLTTGRGGETQYF	TGTGCCAGCAGCTTAACTACAGGCAGGGGAGGGGAGACCCAGTACTTC
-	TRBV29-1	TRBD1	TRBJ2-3	CSAGQGTDTQYF	TGCAGCGCCGGACAGGGCACAGATACGCAGTATTTT
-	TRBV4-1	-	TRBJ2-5	CASSAMGTGRETQYF	TGCGCCAGCAGCGCAATGGGAACAGGGAGAGAGACCCAGTACTTC
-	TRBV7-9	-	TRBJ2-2	CASSPQARTRPGELFF	TGTGCCAGCAGCCCCCAGGCCCGAACTCGGCCCGGGGAGCTGTTTTTT
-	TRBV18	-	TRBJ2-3	CASSLRVQLEIGTDTQYF	TGTGCCAGCTCTCTCCGGGTCCAGTTGGAGATAGGCACAGATACGCAGTATTTT
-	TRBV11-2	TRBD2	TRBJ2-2	CASSFSPGGGELFF	TGTGCCAGCAGCTTTTCCCCGGGAGGCGGGGAGCTGTTTTTT
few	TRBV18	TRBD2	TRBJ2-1	CASSPSYGGGKNEQFF	TGTGCCAGCTCACCGAGTTACGGGGGGGGGAAGAATGAGCAGTTCTTC
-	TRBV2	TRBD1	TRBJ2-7	CASSPTGQGGEQYF	TGTGCCAGCAGTCCAACCGGACAGGGGGGCGAGCAGTACTTC
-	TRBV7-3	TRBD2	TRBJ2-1	CASSTSGGYNEQFF	TGTGCCAGCAGCACCTCGGGGGGCTACAATGAGCAGTTCTTC
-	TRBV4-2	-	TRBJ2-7	CASSRDPTGTTYEQYF	TGTGCCAGCAGCCGTGATCCTACCGGGACAACCTACGAGCAGTACTTC
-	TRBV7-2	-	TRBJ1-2	CASSSAGVRANYGYTF	TGTGCCAGCAGCTCCGCGGGCGTCCGCGCTAACTATGGCTACACCTTC
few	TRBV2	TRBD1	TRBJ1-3	CASSEGTGGTGNTIYF	TGTGCCAGCAGTGAGGGAACAGGGGGAACTGGAAACACCATATATTTT
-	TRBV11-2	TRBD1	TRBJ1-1	CASTGQLNTEAFF	TGTGCCAGCACGGGACAGCTGAACACTGAAGCTTTCTTT
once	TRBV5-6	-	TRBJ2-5	CASSLVWGIETQYF	TGTGCCAGCAGCTTGGTATGGGGCATAGAGACCCAGTACTTC
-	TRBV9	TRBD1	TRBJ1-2	CASSVVGTDLYGYTF	TGTGCCAGCAGCGTAGTTGGGACAGACTTATATGGCTACACCTTC
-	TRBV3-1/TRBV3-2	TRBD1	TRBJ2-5	CASSATGMSQETQYF	TGTGCCAGCAGCGCGACAGGGATGTCACAAGAGACCCAGTACTTC
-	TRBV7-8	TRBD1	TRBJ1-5	CASSPRTGSQPQHF	TGTGCCAGCAGCCCCCGGACAGGGTCCCAGCCCCAGCATTTT
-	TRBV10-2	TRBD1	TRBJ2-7	CASRRDRGLLTSGESSYEQYF	TGCGCCAGCAGAAGGGACAGGGGGCTCCTCACTAGCGGCGAGAGCTCCTACGAGCAGTACTTC
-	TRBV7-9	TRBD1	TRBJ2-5	CASSFDRGTKTQYF	TGTGCCAGCAGCTTCGACAGGGGTACGAAGACCCAGTACTTC
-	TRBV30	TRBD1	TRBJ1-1	CAWRVTGPTEAFF	TGTGCCTGGAGGGTGACAGGGCCCACTGAAGCTTTCTTT
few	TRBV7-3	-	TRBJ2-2	CASSLGADSNTGELFF	TGTGCCAGCAGCTTAGGAGCAGATTCGAACACCGGGGAGCTGTTTTTT
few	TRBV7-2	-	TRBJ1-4	CASSSAALNEKLFF	TGTGCCAGCAGCTCTGCGGCTCTAAATGAAAAACTGTTTTTT
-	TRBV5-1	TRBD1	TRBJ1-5	CASSLQGASNQPQHF	TGCGCCAGCAGCTTACAGGGGGCGAGCAATCAGCCCCAGCATTTT
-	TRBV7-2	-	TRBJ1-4	CASSLPARGGWLFF	TGTGCCAGCAGCTTACCGGCCCGTGGAGGGTGGCTGTTTTTT
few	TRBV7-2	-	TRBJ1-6	CASSLEVAGHSNSPLHF	TGTGCCAGCAGCTTAGAGGTGGCAGGGCATAGTAATTCACCCCTCCACTTT
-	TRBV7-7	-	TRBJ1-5	CASSSQVNQPQHF	TGTGCTAGCAGCTCACAGGTAAATCAGCCCCAGCATTTT
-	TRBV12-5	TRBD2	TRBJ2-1	CASGLGTSMANEQFF	TGTGCTAGTGGTTTGGGGACTAGCATGGCCAATGAGCAGTTCTTC
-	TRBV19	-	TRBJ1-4	CASSIDRGIGEKLFF	TGTGCCAGTAGTATAGATCGGGGGATTGGCGAAAAACTGTTTTTT
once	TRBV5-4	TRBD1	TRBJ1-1	CASSLRQGVDTEAFF	TGTGCCAGCAGCTTAAGACAGGGGGTGGACACTGAAGCTTTCTTT
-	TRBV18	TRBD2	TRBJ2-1	CASSPPGLAGGQFF	TGTGCCAGCTCACCACCGGGACTAGCGGGTGGGCAGTTCTTC
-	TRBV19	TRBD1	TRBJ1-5	CASSPDRGRDQPQHF	TGTGCCAGTAGTCCGGACAGGGGACGCGATCAGCCCCAGCATTTT
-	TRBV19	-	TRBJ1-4	CAAAWATNEKLFF	TGTGCCGCGGCGTGGGCAACTAATGAAAAACTGTTTTTT
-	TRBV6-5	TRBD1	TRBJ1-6	CASSYQGANSPLHF	TGTGCCAGCAGTTATCAGGGGGCCAATTCACCCCTCCACTTT
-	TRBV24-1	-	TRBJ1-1	CATSDLWESEAFF	TGTGCCACCAGTGATTTGTGGGAGTCTGAAGCTTTCTTT
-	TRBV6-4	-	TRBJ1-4	CASSEQINEKLFF	TGTGCCAGCAGTGAGCAGATTAATGAAAAACTGTTTTTT
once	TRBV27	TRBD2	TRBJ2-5	CASWSFSGGRSAQYF	TGTGCCAGTTGGTCCTTTTCGGGGGGGCGGTCCGCCCAGTACTTC
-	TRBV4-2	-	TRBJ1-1	CASSEPPAGGTEAFF	TGTGCCAGCAGCGAACCCCCGGCGGGGGGCACTGAAGCTTTCTTT
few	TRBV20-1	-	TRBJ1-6	CSASSQGNSPLHF	TGCAGTGCTAGTAGTCAGGGGAATTCACCCCTCCACTTT
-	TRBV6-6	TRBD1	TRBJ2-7	CASSYGTGREQYF	TGTGCCAGCAGTTACGGGACAGGGAGGGAGCAGTACTTC
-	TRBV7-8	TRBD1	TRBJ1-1	CASSLDRGRENTEAFF	TGTGCCAGCAGCTTAGACAGGGGGCGAGAGAACACTGAAGCTTTCTTT
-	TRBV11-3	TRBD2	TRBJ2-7	CASSHSTSRPYEQYF	TGTGCCAGCAGCCACTCGACTAGCAGGCCCTACGAGCAGTACTTC
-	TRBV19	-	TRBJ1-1	CASSQEGHTEAFF	TGTGCCAGTAGTCAGGAGGGACACACTGAAGCTTTCTTT
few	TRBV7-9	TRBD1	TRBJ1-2	CASRQGQVNYGYTF	TGTGCCAGCAGACAGGGACAGGTTAACTATGGCTACACCTTC
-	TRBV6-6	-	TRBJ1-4	CASTPRAGANEKLFF	TGTGCCAGCACGCCCCGAGCAGGGGCAAATGAAAAACTGTTTTTT
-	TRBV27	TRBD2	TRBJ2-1	CASSLFTSGGINEQFF	TGTGCCAGCAGTTTATTTACTAGCGGGGGGATTAATGAGCAGTTCTTC
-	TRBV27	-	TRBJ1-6	CASRSTGYRSPLHF	TGTGCCAGCAGAAGTACAGGGTATCGCTCACCCCTCCACTTT